Presented here are 25 T cell receptor beta chains from one specimen sequenced in a study of CD8 T cells in Susac syndrome. When the RNA was reverse transcribed, random hexamers were used with an input of about 0.5 to 1 ug. TCRdb re-derived calls from the immunoSEQ multiplex PCR reads in MiXCR, one entry per CDR3 protein. In the table there are roughly 300,000 distinct CDR3 sequences, roughly 81% of which are singletons. Sequencing input: CD8+ T cells from PBMCs. The source is a human donor with multiple sclerosis.

The table lists this clonotype with a few counts. The chain recombines TRBV9 with TRBJ1-1; TRBD1 might be the D (5 bases). In germline, CDR1 is SGDLS, CDR2 YYNGEE. V was clipped by 3 bases and J by 10 bases, with 19 bases between them. This CDR3 contains 14 residues. CDR3 loop: CASSATGAGRGAFF. DNA for the CDR3: TGTGCCAGCAGCGCTACAGGTGCCGGTCGGGGAGCTTTCTTT.

This clonotype has just one count. The rearrangement joins TRBV18 to TRBJ2-5; tentatively, D is TRBD2 (5 bases). CDR3 length: 14 amino acids. CDR1 and CDR2 (germline): KGHSH, LQKENI. Trimming stripped 0 bases from V and 3 bases from J, with 8 bases between. The CDR3 region is CASSPPTREETQYF. The DNA of the CDR3 is TGTGCCAGCTCACCACCTACTAGGGAAGAGACCCAGTACTTC.

The chain joins TRBV27 to TRBJ1-1, with unresolved D. The CDR3 consists of 18 residues. V lost 6 bases and J 0 bases, leaving 23 bases between the germline ends. Germline CDR1 MNHEY, CDR2 SMNVEV (reference sequence). The CDR3 nucleotides are TGTGCCAGCAGCGTAAAGCCCCCCGGGTCAGAGGTGAACACTGAAGCTTTCTTT. Its translation: CASSVKPPGSEVNTEAFF.

The chain is built from TRBV30 and TRBJ2-5; 9 positions agree with TRBD1. The CDR3 length is 15 residues. V lost 0 bases and J lost 4; bases outside the gene matches: 6. Germline lookup yields CDR1 GTSNPN and CDR2 SVGIG (reference sequence). CDR3 loop: CAWSVRTGAGETQYF. DNA for the CDR3: TGTGCCTGGAGTGTAAGGACAGGGGCGGGAGAGACCCAGTACTTC. Using reference TRBV30 and TRBJ2-5 for the parts outside the CDR3, the full variable domain is SQTIHQWPATLVQPVGSPLSLECTVEGTSNPNLYWYRQAAGRGLQLLFYSVGIGQISSEVPQNLSASRPQDRQFILSSKKLLLSDSGFYLCAWSVRTGAGETQYFGPGTRLLVL.

The chain combines TRBV28 with TRBJ2-3, with 7 bases aligning to TRBD1. The germline V gene has CDR1 MDHEN and CDR2 SYDVKM. The CDR3 contains 14 residues. The ends lost 5 bases at V and 3 bases at J; junction bases unmatched: 5. CDR3 sequence reads: CASSITGETDTQYF. CDR3 DNA sequence: TGTGCCAGCAGTATAACAGGGGAAACAGATACGCAGTATTTT.

The genes are TRBV9 and TRBJ2-1; 7 nucleotides align to TRBD2. Germline CDR1 and CDR2: SGDLS and YYNGEE. The V and J ends lost 7 bases and 7 bases, in that order; junction bases with no gene match: 5. This CDR3 region has 12 residues. The CDR3 DNA reads as TGTGCCAGCGGTCCAGCGGGGAATGAGCAGTTCTTC. It yields the protein CASGPAGNEQFF.

This rearrangement joins TRBV27 to TRBJ2-1; D uncertain. This CDR3 region has 15 residues. CDR1 is MNHEY, CDR2 SMNVEV, per germline (reference sequence). V lost 2 bases, J lost 11 bases, and 19 bases lay in between. The CDR3 protein is CASSLNSGRRYKQFF. The CDR3 bases are TGTGCCAGCAGTTTAAATTCGGGCCGGCGCTATAAGCAGTTCTTC.

This clonotype was seen a few times. This sequence joins TRBV11-2 and TRBJ2-3, with 7 bases fitting TRBD1. Germline V gene data show CDR1 as SGHAT and CDR2 as FQNNGV. CDR3 size: 16 residues. V gave up 0 bases and J gave up 3 bases; unmatched junction bases: 6. The CDR3 loop is CASSLDWTGWTDTQYF. CDR3 bases: TGTGCCAGCAGCTTAGACTGGACAGGTTGGACAGATACGCAGTATTTT.

The rearrangement joins TRBV11-1 to TRBJ2-1; 11 nucleotides align to TRBD2. V was pared by 4 bases and J by 1 base, with 15 bases of the junction left unmatched. The CDR3 consists of 20 residues. Germline V lookup: CDR1 SGHAT, CDR2 FQDESV (reference sequence). Here the CDR3 reads CASSSSGLAGGPGSYNEQFF. The DNA of the CDR3 is TGTGCCAGCAGCTCTTCCGGTTTAGCGGGAGGGCCGGGGTCCTACAATGAGCAGTTCTTC.

The chain joins TRBV10-3 to TRBJ1-1; TRBD1 is a possible D gene (5 bases). The CDR3 contains 15 residues. Germline V lookup: CDR1 ENHRY, CDR2 SYGVKD. V shed 2 bases and J shed 4 bases, with 14 bases lying between them. The CDR3 bases are TGTGCCATCAGTGAGACAGTCAGGGAGGGCACTGAAGCTTTCTTT. It translates to CAISETVREGTEAFF.

The chain recombines TRBV27 with TRBJ2-3; either TRBD1 or TRBD2 may fit D (5 bases each). The germline V and J ends were trimmed by 5 bases and 4 bases, with 10 bases remaining between them. The V gene's germline CDR1 is MNHEY and CDR2 SMNVEV (reference sequence). The CDR3 has 13 amino acids. The DNA of the CDR3 is TGTGCCAGCAGTGATGGGGGTCCAGATACGCAGTATTTT. Translated: CASSDGGPDTQYF.

This chain uses TRBV27 with TRBJ1-5, with D hard to call. Germline CDR1 and CDR2: MNHEY and SMNVEV (reference sequence). V lost 0 bases and J lost 9, with 9 bases in between. CDR3 size: 13 residues. Here the CDR3 reads CASSLSPLAPQHF. CDR3 sequence (DNA): TGTGCCAGCAGTTTATCGCCGCTCGCGCCCCAGCATTTT.

The chain recombines TRBV7-2 with TRBJ1-2; no firm D call. Trimming cost V 5 bases and J 5 bases, with 18 bases left between them. In germline, CDR1 is SGHTA, CDR2 FQGNSA. This CDR3 is built from 15 residues. CDR3 DNA sequence: TGTGCCAGCAGCACTTTTACCGGGCCCGATTATGGCTACACCTTC. It codes for CASSTFTGPDYGYTF.

The V gene is TRBV20-1, the J gene TRBJ1-4; tentative D call: TRBD1 (6 bases). Between the trimmed V and J ends, which lost 1 base and 10 bases, there was a span of 13 bases. The CDR3 length is 13 residues. Germline CDR1 DFQATT, CDR2 SNEGSKA (reference sequence). The CDR3 DNA reads TGCAGTGCTAGAGGATGGGGAGGGGGAAAACTGTTTTTT. Residues: CSARGWGGGKLFF.

This clonotype was counted a single time. A much bigger clone sits one base away, suggesting this may be a read error. The chain is built from TRBV5-4 and TRBJ2-7; D not certain. Germline CDR1 SGHNT, CDR2 YYREEE (reference sequence). The CDR3 is made up of 13 amino acids. V was pared by 0 bases and J by 3 bases, with 7 bases between. In DNA form, the CDR3 reads TGTGCCAGCAGCTTGGGTTCGAACTACGAGCAGTACTTC. It yields the protein CASSLGSNYEQYF.

This chain joins TRBV5-4 and TRBJ2-1, with a weak D call TRBD2 (5 bases). Trimming shortened V by 2 bases and J by 4 bases, and 13 bases separated the two germline ends. Germline values: CDR1 SGHNT, CDR2 YYREEE (reference sequence). The CDR3 has 15 amino acids. The CDR3 sequence: CASSFYKRGYNEQFF. CDR3 DNA sequence: TGTGCCAGCAGCTTTTATAAGCGCGGGTACAATGAGCAGTTCTTC.

The DNA for the CDR3 is TGTGCCAGCAGTGTAGGGGGCTGGGGGGTTTACGAGCAGTACTTC. The encoded protein is CASSVGGWGVYEQYF. V usage is TRBV27 and J usage is TRBJ2-7, with TRBD1 as a possible D gene (7 bases). Trimming shortened V by 5 bases and J by 4 bases, and 18 bases separated the two germline ends. The CDR3 contains 15 residues. CDR1 and CDR2 (germline): MNHEY, SMNVEV (reference sequence).

The rearrangement joins TRBV4-1 to TRBJ2-3; 9 bases line up with TRBD1. CDR1 MGHRA and CDR2 YSYEKL come from the germline V gene. V gave up 4 bases and J gave up 4 bases; unmatched junction bases: 3. The CDR3 is 14 residues long. Here the CDR3 reads CASSLGQGSDTQYF. For the CDR3, the DNA is TGCGCCAGCAGCCTCGGACAGGGGTCAGATACGCAGTATTTT.

The rearrangement uses TRBV19 and TRBJ2-5; 7 bases agree with TRBD1. CDR1 and CDR2 (germline): LNHDA, SQIVND (reference sequence). The trim removed 4 bases at V and 5 bases at J, leaving 13 bases unmatched. This CDR3 contains 16 residues. In DNA, the CDR3 is TGTGCCAGTAGTACCTTACAGGGGAGCTCGTTGGAGACCCAGTACTTC. This codes for CASSTLQGSSLETQYF.

The chain joins TRBV15 to TRBJ2-1; D is ambiguous. This CDR3 contains 12 residues. Trimming pared 6 bases from V and 7 bases from J, leaving 10 bases between. CDR1 LNHNV and CDR2 YYDKDF come from the germline V gene (reference sequence). The CDR3 bases are TGTGCCACCAGTCCCTCCCGGAATGAGCAGTTCTTC. Protein: CATSPSRNEQFF.

The chain combines TRBV11-2 with TRBJ2-5, with 8 nucleotides matching TRBD2. V lost 5 bases to trimming and J lost 4 bases; unmatched junction nucleotides: 9. The CDR3 totals 15 residues. Germline V gives CDR1 SGHAT, CDR2 FQNNGV. The CDR3 protein is CASSPTRAGVETQYF. CDR3 DNA: TGTGCCAGCAGCCCTACTAGAGCGGGAGTAGAGACCCAGTACTTC.

V gene TRBV9 combines with J gene TRBJ2-5, with D possibly matching TRBD2 (5 bases). The germline V gene encodes CDR1 SGDLS and CDR2 YYNGEE. The ends were cut back, 0 bases at V and 3 bases at J, with 6 bases in the middle. This CDR3 is built from 13 residues. The CDR3 nucleotides read TGTGCCAGCAGCGTAGACGGGAAAGAGACCCAGTACTTC. Translation gives CASSVDGKETQYF. Full variable domain (outside the CDR3, taken from reference TRBV9 and TRBJ2-5): DSGVTQTPKHLITATGQRVTLRCSPRSGDLSVYWYQQSLDQGLQFLIQYYNGEERAKGNILERFSAQQFPDLHSELNLSSLELGDSALYFCASSVDGKETQYFGPGTRLLVL.

V is TRBV20-1 and J is TRBJ2-7; D may be TRBD1 (5 bases). Germline loops: CDR1 DFQATT, CDR2 SNEGSKA (reference sequence). Trimming removed 6 bases from V and 2 bases from J, with 23 bases in between. This CDR3 comprises 16 residues. Written as DNA, the CDR3 is TGCAGTGCAGGGGCTCTATCTGGGCCGTTGGCCTACGAGCAGTACTTC. Its translation: CSAGALSGPLAYEQYF.

This clonotype showed up just once. The rearrangement joins TRBV7-9 to TRBJ2-7, with a weak D call TRBD1 (6 bases). The V end lost 11 bases, the J end lost 3 bases, and 17 bases lay between the germline ends. This CDR3 contains 13 residues. Germline V gene lookup returns CDR1 SEHNR and CDR2 FQNEAQ (reference sequence). CDR3 sequence (DNA): TGTGCCGGGGACACAAACACAAACTACGAGCAGTACTTC. Translating it yields CAGDTNTNYEQYF.

The V call is TRBV11-2, the J call TRBJ2-2, with D possibly being TRBD2 (5 bases). V dropped 3 bases and J dropped 6 bases, with 14 bases sitting between them. This CDR3 spans 15 amino acids. From germline, CDR1 is SGHAT and CDR2 FQNNGV. CDR3 DNA sequence: TGTGCCAGCAGCTTCCTAAGGACTGGACCCGGGGAGCTGTTTTTT. It codes for CASSFLRTGPGELFF.